Below, 29 T cell receptor beta chains from the same sample are listed, as sequenced in a study of shared clonotypes between healthy human individuals. TCRdb keeps only in-frame clones here, not all; method: immunoSEQ multiplex PCR. The sample consists of 2 million to 2.5 million clones, around 92% of them appearing once. Sequencing was done on a sample of naive CD4+ T cells from PBMCs. Subset: CD45RA+ positively selected. The receptors were gathered from a man aged 18 to 29 in good health. Some clones in this sample may be carry-over from other donors' samples.

V gene TRBV7-2 combines with J gene TRBJ2-2; weak D call: TRBD1 (6 bases). Germline CDR1 and CDR2: SGHTA and FQGNSA. This CDR3 has 16 residues. V was pared by 2 bases and J by 2 bases, with 12 bases between. CDR3 DNA sequence: TGTGCCAGCAGCTTACTTGGCAGGGGAAACACCGGGGAGCTGTTTTTT. Protein sequence: CASSLLGRGNTGELFF.

Only one count was recorded for this clone. The V call is TRBV5-1, the J call TRBJ1-3; 9 nucleotides match TRBD1. The germline V gene encodes CDR1 SGHRS and CDR2 YFSETQ. The ends lost 3 bases at V and 3 bases at J; junction bases unmatched: 7. CDR3 size: 16 residues. CDR3 sequence: CASSSDRGVVGNTIYF. The CDR3 DNA reads as TGCGCCAGCAGCTCGGACAGGGGAGTAGTTGGAAACACCATATATTTT.

The rearrangement uses TRBV14 and TRBJ2-2; D unclear. V gave up 2 bases and J gave up 2 bases, with 3 bases separating them. This CDR3 is 13 amino acids long. CDR1 and CDR2 (germline): SGHDN, FVKESK. The CDR3 sequence is CASSQHNTGELFF. The CDR3 coding sequence is TGTGCCAGCAGCCAACATAACACCGGGGAGCTGTTTTTT. The full variable domain, completed using reference TRBV14 and TRBJ2-2, is EAGVTQFPSHSVIEKGQTVTLRCDPISGHDNLYWYRRVMGKEIKFLLHFVKESKQDESGMPNNRFLAERTGGTYSTLKVQPAELEDSGVYFCASSQHNTGELFFGEGSRLTVL.

This rearrangement joins TRBV9 to TRBJ2-3, with 13 bases lining up with TRBD2. The CDR3 sequence is 20 residues long. Germline V gene data show CDR1 as SGDLS and CDR2 as YYNGEE. The ends lost 0 bases at V and 4 bases at J; junction bases unmatched: 14. The CDR3 protein is CASSVGRGGGLAGAADTQYF. The CDR3 region has the DNA TGTGCCAGCAGCGTAGGTCGGGGGGGCGGACTAGCGGGAGCCGCAGATACGCAGTATTTT.

This clone has only one observation. The chain recombines TRBV6-1 with TRBJ1-2; weak D call: TRBD1 (6 bases). Trimming left V 4 bases short and J 0 bases short, with 12 bases between. The CDR3 consists of 15 residues. Germline V lookup: CDR1 MNHNS, CDR2 SASEGT. CDR3: CASSVTGTPNYGYTF. The DNA for the CDR3 is TGTGCCAGCAGTGTAACAGGGACGCCTAACTATGGCTACACCTTC.

Here the CDR3 DNA reads TGTGCCAGCAGCTCCACACCCCTTGACAGGGAAGGGGGCGGGGAGCTGTTTTTT. This translates into CASSSTPLDREGGGELFF. The chain carries TRBV11-3 and TRBJ2-2; 7 bases map to TRBD1. Germline V lookup: CDR1 SGHNT, CDR2 YENEEA. The trim removed 4 bases at V and 7 bases at J, leaving 18 bases unmatched. The CDR3 covers 18 residues.

This chain joins TRBV5-1 and TRBJ2-1, with 11 nucleotides matching TRBD2. Germline trimming cut 4 bases from V and 0 bases from J; bases unmatched to any gene: 6. CDR3 length: 17 residues. CDR1 SGHRS and CDR2 YFSETQ come from the germline V gene. In DNA, the CDR3 is TGCGCCAGCAGCGCGGGACTAGCGGCGAGCTCCTACAATGAGCAGTTCTTC. Translated: CASSAGLAASSYNEQFF.

The CDR3 coding sequence is TGTGCCAGCAGCCCACAAATGGGGAGGAAAAAGGCGGGAGGGTCATCGGCCGGGGAGCTGTTTTTT. It encodes CASSPQMGRKKAGGSSAGELFF. The rearrangement joins TRBV28 to TRBJ2-2; 9 bases are shared with TRBD2. The germline V gene has CDR1 MDHEN and CDR2 SYDVKM. Unmatched junction bases numbered 29, after V lost 6 bases and J lost 6 bases. CDR3 length: 22 residues.

This chain connects TRBV5-1 to TRBJ2-3; maybe TRBD1 (6 bases). The CDR3 runs 18 residues. Germline V CDR1 and CDR2: SGHRS, YFSETQ. V dropped 1 base and J dropped 6 bases, with 24 bases sitting between them. This CDR3 is CASSLQPQGQGQGDTQYF. DNA for the CDR3: TGCGCCAGCAGCTTGCAACCCCAGGGCCAGGGGCAGGGGGATACGCAGTATTTT.

Regarding this clone: Additional DNA sequences in this sample encode the identical CDR3. The rearrangement joins TRBV9 to TRBJ2-7; D is undetermined. The V end was cut by 0 bases, the J end by 2 bases, with 9 bases between. Germline V lookup: CDR1 SGDLS, CDR2 YYNGEE. The CDR3 contains 14 residues. The CDR3 DNA reads TGTGCCAGCAGCGTAGTCCCCGGAGCCTACGAGCAGTACTTC. This translates into CASSVVPGAYEQYF.

Remarks on this clone: The same CDR3 can be traced to other DNA sequences in this sample. The V gene is TRBV5-1, the J gene TRBJ2-1, with 10 bases matching TRBD2. Germline trimming cut 1 base from V and 2 bases from J; bases unmatched to any gene: 0. Germline-derived CDR1 and CDR2 are SGHRS and YFSETQ. This CDR3 contains 15 residues. The CDR3 bases are TGCGCCAGCAGCTTGCTAGCGGGAGCCTACAATGAGCAGTTCTTC. It is translated as CASSLLAGAYNEQFF.

The chain combines TRBV28 with TRBJ2-1, with 12 positions matching TRBD2. Germline CDR1 and CDR2: MDHEN and SYDVKM. V lost 3 bases to trimming and J lost 0 bases; unmatched junction nucleotides: 6. There are 18 residues in the CDR3. The CDR3 nucleotides are TGTGCCAGCAGTTTGGGACTAGCGGGCTTGAGCTCCTACAATGAGCAGTTCTTC. Amino acids: CASSLGLAGLSSYNEQFF.

The chain carries TRBV10-3 and TRBJ2-7; D is uncertain. Germline lookup yields CDR1 ENHRY and CDR2 SYGVKD. Between the trimmed V and J ends, which lost 7 bases and 5 bases, there was a span of 18 bases. The CDR3 consists of 14 residues. This CDR3 reads CAINPTMQIDEQYF. CDR3 coding DNA: TGTGCCATCAACCCGACGATGCAGATCGACGAGCAGTACTTC.

The V call is TRBV7-2, the J call TRBJ2-7, with TRBD1 as a possible D gene (6 bases). The CDR3 has 16 residues. V was cut by 5 bases and J by 1 base, with 18 bases left in between. Germline V gene lookup returns CDR1 SGHTA and CDR2 FQGNSA. CDR3: CASSPYWRRGSYEQYF. The CDR3 nucleotides are TGTGCCAGCAGCCCCTACTGGCGAAGGGGGTCCTACGAGCAGTACTTC.

The rearrangement joins TRBV5-1 to TRBJ2-3; 8 bases fit TRBD2. After removal of 1 base from V and 1 base from J, the junction contained 5 bases not matched to a gene. The CDR3 sequence is 16 residues long. Per the germline V gene, CDR1 is SGHRS and CDR2 is YFSETQ. In DNA, the CDR3 is TGCGCCAGCAGCTTGATGGGAGCGGGAGGCACAGATACGCAGTATTTT. Its translation: CASSLMGAGGTDTQYF.

This sequence joins TRBV5-1 and TRBJ2-1; no clear D. The CDR3 covers 14 residues. Germline values: CDR1 SGHRS, CDR2 YFSETQ. V was shortened by 0 bases and J by 4 bases, with 8 bases between the two germline ends. The CDR3 nucleotides read TGCGCCAGCAGCTTGGCGTCAGCATACAATGAGCAGTTCTTC. This gives the protein CASSLASAYNEQFF. Full variable domain (outside the CDR3, taken from reference TRBV5-1 and TRBJ2-1): KAGVTQTPRYLIKTRGQQVTLSCSPISGHRSVSWYQQTPGQGLQFLFEYFSETQRNKGNFPGRFSGRQFSNSRSEMNVSTLELGDSALYLCASSLASAYNEQFFGPGTRLTVL.

The gene calls are TRBV7-3 and TRBJ1-2; D is uncertain. V was trimmed by 8 bases and J by 8 bases, leaving 15 bases between them. The CDR3 length is 12 residues. Per germline, CDR1 SGHTA and CDR2 FQGTGA. The CDR3 region has the DNA TGTGCCAGCGGTGGTGGGGATCGCGGCTACACCTTC. It specifies CASGGGDRGYTF.

This chain uses TRBV18 with TRBJ2-7; D is perhaps TRBD1 (6 bases). Trimming left V 0 bases short and J 0 bases short, with 12 bases between. This CDR3 spans 16 amino acids. CDR1 is KGHSH, CDR2 LQKENI, per germline. The chain's CDR3 is CASSPPRGGYSYEQYF. The CDR3 bases are TGTGCCAGCTCACCACCGAGAGGGGGATACTCCTACGAGCAGTACTTC. Variable domain in full (rest from reference TRBV18 and TRBJ2-7): NAGVMQNPRHLVRRRGQEARLRCSPMKGHSHVYWYRQLPEEGLKFMVYLQKENIIDESGMPKERFSAEFPKEGPSILRIQQVVRGDSAAYFCASSPPRGGYSYEQYFGPGTRLTVT.

This chain links TRBV7-3 with TRBJ2-2, with TRBD2 identical over 9 bases. This CDR3 comprises 16 residues. Germline V gene data show CDR1 as SGHTA and CDR2 as FQGTGA. V shed 4 bases, J shed 4 bases, and the junction held 7 bases outside the gene matches. CDR3 in DNA: TGTGCCAGCAGCTCGCCTAGCGGGGTCCCCACCGGGGAGCTGTTTTTT. Protein product: CASSSPSGVPTGELFF.

The chain joins TRBV18 to TRBJ2-2; D is undetermined. Per germline, CDR1 KGHSH and CDR2 LQKENI. The V end lost 0 bases, the J end lost 3 bases, and 8 bases lay between the germline ends. The CDR3 is 15 residues long. CDR3 region: CASSPPYRDTGELFF. The CDR3 DNA follows: TGTGCCAGCTCACCACCATACCGAGACACCGGGGAGCTGTTTTTT. Variable domain in full (rest from reference TRBV18 and TRBJ2-2): NAGVMQNPRHLVRRRGQEARLRCSPMKGHSHVYWYRQLPEEGLKFMVYLQKENIIDESGMPKERFSAEFPKEGPSILRIQQVVRGDSAAYFCASSPPYRDTGELFFGEGSRLTVL.

The rearrangement joins TRBV28 to TRBJ2-5; D gene uncertain. The CDR3 sequence is 11 residues long. Trimming shortened V by 6 bases and J by 4 bases, and 6 bases separated the two germline ends. Germline CDR1 and CDR2: MDHEN and SYDVKM. The CDR3 coding sequence is TGTGCCAGCAGACAGACAGAGACCCAGTACTTC. Translated, it gives CASRQTETQYF.

The CDR3 nucleotides are TGTGCCATCAGACCCGATACTAGCGGGAGAGGTACAGGCTACGAGCAGTACTTC. Its translation is CAIRPDTSGRGTGYEQYF. The chain links TRBV10-3 to TRBJ2-7, with 11 bases matching TRBD2. The CDR3 has 18 residues. The V gene end was trimmed by 6 bases and the J gene end by 3 bases; junction bases not matched to a gene: 16. Germline V lookup: CDR1 ENHRY, CDR2 SYGVKD.

The sample holds one count of this clone. The V gene is TRBV28, the J gene TRBJ1-4, with D possibly TRBD1 on 5 matching bases. V shed 3 bases and J shed 6 bases, with 14 bases lying between them. The CDR3 runs to 15 residues. Germline lookup yields CDR1 MDHEN and CDR2 SYDVKM. The DNA of the CDR3 is TGTGCCAGCAGTTTTATTGGGGCGGGCGATGAAAAACTGTTTTTT. This gives the protein CASSFIGAGDEKLFF.

The CDR3, as DNA: TGCGCCAGCAGCTTGGACCCAACAGGGGGAGAAGCTTTCTTT. It encodes CASSLDPTGGEAFF. The V gene is TRBV5-1, the J gene TRBJ1-1, with 8 nucleotides matching TRBD1. V shed 0 bases, J shed 8 bases, and the junction held 6 bases outside the gene matches. This CDR3 contains 14 residues. Germline V lookup: CDR1 SGHRS, CDR2 YFSETQ.

The chain couples TRBV18 to TRBJ1-2, with a possible D match to TRBD1 (5 bases). Trimming shortened V by 3 bases and J by 8 bases, and 22 bases separated the two germline ends. This CDR3 has 16 residues. CDR1 and CDR2 (germline): KGHSH, LQKENI. CDR3 bases: TGTGCCAGCTCACCGACAGTGGGAAGGGTCTATACGGGCTACACCTTC. As protein: CASSPTVGRVYTGYTF.

This clone occurred once. The chain uses TRBV28 and TRBJ1-2; no reliable D call. CDR3 length equals 14 residues. Germline assignment: CDR1 MDHEN and CDR2 SYDVKM. V shed 6 bases and J shed 4 bases, with 15 bases lying between them. CDR3 sequence: CASSRPHGSYGYTF. The CDR3 region has the DNA TGTGCCAGCAGCCGCCCCCACGGATCCTATGGCTACACCTTC.

The chain couples TRBV7-3 to TRBJ2-3; D unclear. Between the trimmed V and J ends, which lost 4 bases and 2 bases, there was a span of 10 bases. This CDR3 spans 14 amino acids. The germline V gene encodes CDR1 SGHTA and CDR2 FQGTGA. CDR3 region: CASSWRLPTDTQYF. CDR3 coding DNA: TGTGCCAGCAGCTGGCGGTTGCCCACAGATACGCAGTATTTT. The entire variable domain, with the rest obtained from reference TRBV7-3 and TRBJ2-3, is as follows: GAGVSQTPSNKVTEKGKYVELRCDPISGHTALYWYRQSLGQGPEFLIYFQGTGAADDSGLPNDRFFAVRPEGSVSTLKIQRTERGDSAVYLCASSWRLPTDTQYFGPGTRLTVL.

This clone was recorded only once. This chain's CDR3 is CASSDPPRDETQYF. DNA for the CDR3: TGCGCCAGCAGCGACCCTCCACGGGATGAGACCCAGTACTTC. The V and J genes are TRBV5-1 and TRBJ2-5; TRBD2 might be the D (5 bases). Germline V CDR1 and CDR2: SGHRS, YFSETQ. Trimming pared 4 bases from V and 5 bases from J, leaving 15 bases between. This CDR3 spans 14 amino acids. The full variable domain, completed using reference TRBV5-1 and TRBJ2-5, is KAGVTQTPRYLIKTRGQQVTLSCSPISGHRSVSWYQQTPGQGLQFLFEYFSETQRNKGNFPGRFSGRQFSNSRSEMNVSTLELGDSALYLCASSDPPRDETQYFGPGTRLLVL.

The V call is TRBV5-5, the J call TRBJ1-2; D possibly corresponds to TRBD1 (6 bases). Germline CDR1 and CDR2: SGHKS and YYEKEE (reference sequence). The CDR3 length is 12 residues. V gave up 6 bases and J gave up 8 bases, with 14 bases separating them. The CDR3 protein is CASTANRVGYTF. As DNA, the CDR3 is TGTGCCAGCACCGCAAACAGGGTCGGCTACACCTTC. Combining the CDR3 with reference TRBV5-5 and TRBJ1-2 gives the whole variable domain DAGVTQSPTHLIKTRGQQVTLRCSPISGHKSVSWYQQVLGQGPQFIFQYYEKEERGRGNFPDRFSARQFPNYSSELNVNALLLGDSALYLCASTANRVGYTFGSGTRLTVV.